The source of this TCR beta chain is a study of response to subunit inactivated influenza vaccine. One entry per CDR3 protein, called by TCRdb with MiXCR from the RT-PCR reads. The sample lists 560,000 or so distinct CDR3 sequences, about 7.6% occurring once. V gave up 4 bases and J gave up 7 bases; unmatched junction bases: 2. Germline-derived CDR1 and CDR2 are MNHEY and SVGAGI. The CDR3 is 12 amino acids. This clonotype was recorded at least ten times. This sequence was found in a man between 50 and 69 years old who received an inactivated influenza vaccine. Sequencing used PBMCs from blood, obtained 23 to 25 months after vaccination. The chain has TRBV6-5 and TRBJ1-2; TRBD1 aligns across 8 bases. CDR3 amino acids: CASSSTGGGYTF. The CDR3 DNA follows: TGTGCCAGCAGTTCTACAGGGGGTGGCTACACCTTC.